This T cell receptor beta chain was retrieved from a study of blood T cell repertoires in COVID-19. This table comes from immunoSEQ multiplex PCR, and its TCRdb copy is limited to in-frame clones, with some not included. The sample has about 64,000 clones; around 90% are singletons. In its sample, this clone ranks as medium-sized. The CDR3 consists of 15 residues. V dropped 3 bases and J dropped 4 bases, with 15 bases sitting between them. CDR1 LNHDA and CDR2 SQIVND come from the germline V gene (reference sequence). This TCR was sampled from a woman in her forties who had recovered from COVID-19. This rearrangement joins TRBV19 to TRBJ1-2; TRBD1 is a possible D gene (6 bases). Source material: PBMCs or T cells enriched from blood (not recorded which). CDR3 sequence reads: CASSMDWPGAYGYTF. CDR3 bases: TGTGCCAGTAGTATGGATTGGCCAGGGGCCTATGGCTACACCTTC. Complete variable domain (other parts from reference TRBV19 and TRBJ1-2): DGGITQSPKYLFRKEGQNVTLSCEQNLNHDAMYWYRQDPGQGLRLIYYSQIVNDFQKGDIAEGYSVSREKKESFPLTVTSAQKNPTAFYLCASSMDWPGAYGYTFGSGTRLTVV.